This T cell receptor beta chain was identified during a study of early T cells in non-severe SARS-CoV-2 infection (dated by TCRdb to about 2021). Background on the whole study: Bulk RNA from unsorted whole blood was used for TCR sequencing, so alpha and beta chains could not be paired.

The CDR3 has 18 amino acids, counting the end cysteine and phenylalanine. Only the CDR3 part of the read is kept: 54 bases, read in frame from the first base. V is trimmed back by 2 bases and J by 1 base, and the junction contains 6 bases that no gene match accounts for. Looking up the germline V gene (reference sequence) yields CDR1 SGHNT and CDR2 YYREEE. General study outcomes and caveats: Matching against VDJdb was skewed toward anti-spike CD8 responses, likely underestimated virus-specific expansions, and missed private and CD4 specificities.

As for this clonotype: There is no known antigen for this receptor. No base quality information exists; no much larger clone differs at one position.

This was a case-control study nested in a cohort of healthcare workers in London, UK, who had nasopharyngeal swab PCR tests and blood samples taken every week. Healthcare workers were recruited during the week of the UK lockdown, between 23 and 31 March 2020, and followed weekly for up to 16 weeks. Library construction relied on 5' RACE. The listed sequencing device is NextSeq 500. To correct for sequencing error and PCR bias, the TCR library protocol tagged individual cDNA molecules with unique molecular identifiers. TCR alpha and beta chains were both sequenced, and the abundances of alpha and beta sequences in each sample were closely correlated with each other. Per the source publication's procedure: V gene, J gene and CDR3 annotation of TCR sequences was performed with Decombinator V4. TCRs were defined as expanded if a significant change between any two time points was detected under a Poisson model with p below 0.0001. TCR abundances were normalised to the total number of TCRs sequenced per sample and were expressed as counts per million. TRAV1-2 paired with TRAJ12, TRAJ20 or TRAJ33 defined MAIT TCRs, while TRAV10 paired with TRAJ18 defined iNKT TCRs. VDJdb, accessed 1 November 2021, was searched for CMV, EBV and SARS-CoV-2 annotated TCRs, excluding TCRs annotated for multiple antigens. TCRdb handled the public reads itself, with Q25 trimming in fastp and clone calling in MiXCR, and kept productive beta chains. Each entry merges the rows of one CDR3 protein and shows their most common DNA and genes. TCRdb, not the authors, supplied the V and J calls. The sample table shows 35,000 to 45,000 distinct CDR3 sequences, and about 5.9% are seen once. Together, the top ten hold more than 7.5% of the sample.

The source of this sequence is an adult who was a healthcare worker with PCR-confirmed SARS-CoV-2 infection or an uninfected control (not recorded which). Sequencing was performed on whole blood, taken at baseline. The chain is made from TRBV5-4 and TRBJ2-1; 13 middle bases align to TRBD2. The DNA sequence is given as TGTGCCAGCAGCTTATCACTAGCGGGGGGGAATTCCTACAATGAGCAGTTCTTC. This yields the protein CASSLSLAGGNSYNEQFF.